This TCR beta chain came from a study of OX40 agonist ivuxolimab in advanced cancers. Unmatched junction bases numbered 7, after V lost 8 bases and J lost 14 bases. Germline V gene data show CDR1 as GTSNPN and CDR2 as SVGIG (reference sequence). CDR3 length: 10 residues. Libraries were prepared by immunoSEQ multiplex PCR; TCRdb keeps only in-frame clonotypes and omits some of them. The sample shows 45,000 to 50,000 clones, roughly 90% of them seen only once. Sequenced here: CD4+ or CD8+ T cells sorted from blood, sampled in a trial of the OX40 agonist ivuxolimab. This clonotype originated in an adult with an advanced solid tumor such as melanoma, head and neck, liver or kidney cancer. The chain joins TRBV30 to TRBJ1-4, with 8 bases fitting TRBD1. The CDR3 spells CALDRGSLFF. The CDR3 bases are TGTGCCCTAGACAGGGGAAGCCTGTTTTTT.